The rows below give T cell receptor beta chains drawn from one sample of a study of shared clonotypes between healthy human individuals. The method was immunoSEQ multiplex PCR; TCRdb's version includes in-frame clones alone and lacks a portion of them. Seen here are about 490,000 clones, over 65% observed once, and the top ten hold about an eighth. Sequencing was performed on PBMCs. These receptors all stem from a woman aged 40 to 50 in good health. Some clones in this sample may be carry-over from other donors' samples. CDR3s include the opening cysteine and the closing phenylalanine or tryptophan. The D gene is left open where the match is weak. Clone size is given for some rows only: seen once, a few or many times, or a class if the clone is expanded.

abundance: .; v_gene: TRBV7-9; d_gene: .; j_gene: TRBJ2-7; CDR3aa: CASSFSSGDEQYF; CDR3nt: TGTGCCAGCAGCTTCTCCTCTGGGGACGAGCAGTACTTC
abundance: few; v_gene: TRBV2; d_gene: TRBD1; j_gene: TRBJ1-2; CDR3aa: CAGTGRSYGYTF; CDR3nt: TGTGCCGGGACAGGGAGGTCCTATGGCTACACCTTC
abundance: few; v_gene: TRBV27; d_gene: .; j_gene: TRBJ1-4; CDR3aa: CASREGGEKLFF; CDR3nt: TGTGCCAGCAGGGAGGGAGGCGAAAAACTGTTTTTT
abundance: .; v_gene: TRBV5-1; d_gene: .; j_gene: TRBJ2-1; CDR3aa: CASSLASDRYNEQFF; CDR3nt: TGCGCCAGCAGCTTGGCGTCAGATAGATACAATGAGCAGTTCTTC
abundance: .; v_gene: TRBV7-8; d_gene: .; j_gene: TRBJ2-3; CDR3aa: CASSLVGLGDSTDTQYF; CDR3nt: TGTGCCAGCAGCTTAGTTGGGTTAGGGGATAGCACAGATACGCAGTATTTT
abundance: .; v_gene: TRBV5-4; d_gene: TRBD1; j_gene: TRBJ1-2; CDR3aa: CASSLGGQGAGGYTF; CDR3nt: TGTGCCAGCAGCTTGGGGGGACAGGGGGCAGGAGGCTACACCTTC
abundance: .; v_gene: TRBV28; d_gene: .; j_gene: TRBJ1-5; CDR3aa: CASSPLENQPQHF; CDR3nt: TGTGCCAGCAGCCCACTGGAAAATCAGCCCCAGCATTTT
abundance: .; v_gene: TRBV7-2; d_gene: TRBD2; j_gene: TRBJ2-1; CDR3aa: CASSPGDSGSKEQFF; CDR3nt: TGTGCCAGCAGCCCCGGGGATAGCGGGAGTAAGGAGCAGTTCTTC
abundance: many; v_gene: TRBV28; d_gene: .; j_gene: TRBJ2-7; CDR3aa: CASSPLSEQYF; CDR3nt: TGTGCCAGCAGTCCCTTGTCCGAGCAGTACTTC
abundance: .; v_gene: TRBV10-3; d_gene: TRBD1; j_gene: TRBJ2-7; CDR3aa: CAISGPGQGSYEQYF; CDR3nt: TGTGCCATCAGTGGACCCGGACAGGGATCCTACGAGCAGTACTTC
abundance: .; v_gene: TRBV5-4; d_gene: .; j_gene: TRBJ2-4; CDR3aa: CASSSGGGGSGNIQYF; CDR3nt: TGTGCCAGCAGCTCAGGTGGAGGGGGCTCGGGAAACATTCAGTACTTC
abundance: many; v_gene: TRBV5-4; d_gene: .; j_gene: TRBJ1-1; CDR3aa: CASSFGGALGTEAFF; CDR3nt: TGTGCCAGCAGCTTTGGCGGGGCTCTAGGGACTGAAGCTTTCTTT
abundance: .; v_gene: TRBV7-2; d_gene: TRBD1; j_gene: TRBJ1-1; CDR3aa: CASSLEGSGGGFGTEAFF; CDR3nt: TGTGCCAGCAGCTTAGAAGGGTCAGGGGGCGGTTTTGGCACTGAAGCTTTCTTT
abundance: .; v_gene: TRBV9; d_gene: .; j_gene: TRBJ1-4; CDR3aa: CASSVGGRGNEKLFF; CDR3nt: TGTGCCAGCAGCGTAGGGGGGCGAGGGAATGAAAAACTGTTTTTT
abundance: .; v_gene: TRBV9; d_gene: .; j_gene: TRBJ2-3; CDR3aa: CASSVVSGFTDTQYF; CDR3nt: TGTGCCAGCAGCGTAGTATCCGGGTTCACAGATACGCAGTATTTT
abundance: once; v_gene: TRBV6-1; d_gene: .; j_gene: TRBJ2-7; CDR3aa: CASSEGGSRWGEQYF; CDR3nt: TGTGCCAGCAGTGAGGGGGGCAGCCGCTGGGGCGAGCAGTACTTC
abundance: .; v_gene: TRBV6-1; d_gene: .; j_gene: TRBJ1-2; CDR3aa: CASSQLNYGYTF; CDR3nt: TGTGCCAGCAGTCAATTAAACTATGGCTACACCTTC
abundance: .; v_gene: TRBV27; d_gene: .; j_gene: TRBJ2-5; CDR3aa: CASRFWAETQYF; CDR3nt: TGTGCCAGCAGATTTTGGGCAGAGACCCAGTACTTC
abundance: few; v_gene: TRBV15; d_gene: .; j_gene: TRBJ2-1; CDR3aa: CATAPGPNNEQFF; CDR3nt: TGTGCCACCGCCCCGGGACCCAACAATGAGCAGTTCTTC